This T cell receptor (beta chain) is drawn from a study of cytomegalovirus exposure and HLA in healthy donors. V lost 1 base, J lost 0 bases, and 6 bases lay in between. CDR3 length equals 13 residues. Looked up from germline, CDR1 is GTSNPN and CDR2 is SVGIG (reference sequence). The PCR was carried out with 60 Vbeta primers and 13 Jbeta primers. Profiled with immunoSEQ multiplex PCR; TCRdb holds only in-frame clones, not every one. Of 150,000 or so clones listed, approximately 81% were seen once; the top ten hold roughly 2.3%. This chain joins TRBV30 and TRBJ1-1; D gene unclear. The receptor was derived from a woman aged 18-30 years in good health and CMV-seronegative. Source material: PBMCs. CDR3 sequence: CAWSAMMNTEAFF. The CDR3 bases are TGTGCCTGGAGTGCTATGATGAACACTGAAGCTTTCTTT.